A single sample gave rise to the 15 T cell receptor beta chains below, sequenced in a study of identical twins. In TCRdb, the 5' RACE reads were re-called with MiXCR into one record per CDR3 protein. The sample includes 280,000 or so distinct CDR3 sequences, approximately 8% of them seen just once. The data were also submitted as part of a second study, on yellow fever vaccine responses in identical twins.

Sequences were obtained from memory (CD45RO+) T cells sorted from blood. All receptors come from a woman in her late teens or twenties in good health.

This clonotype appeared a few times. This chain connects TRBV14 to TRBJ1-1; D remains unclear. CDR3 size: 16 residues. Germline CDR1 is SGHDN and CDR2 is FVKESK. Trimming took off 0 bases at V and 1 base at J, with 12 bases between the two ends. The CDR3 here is CASSQDRGWENTEAFF. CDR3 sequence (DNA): TGTGCCAGCAGCCAAGATCGCGGGTGGGAGAACACTGAAGCTTTCTTT.

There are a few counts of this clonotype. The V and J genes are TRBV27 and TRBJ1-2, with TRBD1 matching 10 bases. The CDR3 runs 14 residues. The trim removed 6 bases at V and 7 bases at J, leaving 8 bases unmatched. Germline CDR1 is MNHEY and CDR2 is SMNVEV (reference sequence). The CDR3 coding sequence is TGTGCCAGCAGCCCGGGACAGGGGATTAGTGGCTACACCTTC. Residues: CASSPGQGISGYTF.

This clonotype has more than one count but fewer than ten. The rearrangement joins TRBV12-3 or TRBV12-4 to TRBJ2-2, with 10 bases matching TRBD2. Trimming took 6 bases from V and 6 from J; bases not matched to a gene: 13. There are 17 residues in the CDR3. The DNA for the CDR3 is TGTGCCAGCAGCCTTAGGCCCGGGACTAGCGCCCCCGGGGAGCTGTTTTTT. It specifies CASSLRPGTSAPGELFF.

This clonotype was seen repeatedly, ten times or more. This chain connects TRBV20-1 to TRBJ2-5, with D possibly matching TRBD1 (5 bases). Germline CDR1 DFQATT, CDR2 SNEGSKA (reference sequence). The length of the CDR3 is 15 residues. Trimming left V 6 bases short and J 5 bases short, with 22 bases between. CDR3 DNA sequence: TGCAGTGCACAACCTAGACAGTGGGATTGGGAGACCCAGTACTTC. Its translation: CSAQPRQWDWETQYF.

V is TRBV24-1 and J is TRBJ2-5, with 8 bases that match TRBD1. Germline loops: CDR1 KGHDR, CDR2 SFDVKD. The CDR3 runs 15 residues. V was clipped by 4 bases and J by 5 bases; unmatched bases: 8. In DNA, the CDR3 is TGTGCCACCAGTGAAACCGGACAGGGACTTGAGACCCAGTACTTC. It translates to CATSETGQGLETQYF.

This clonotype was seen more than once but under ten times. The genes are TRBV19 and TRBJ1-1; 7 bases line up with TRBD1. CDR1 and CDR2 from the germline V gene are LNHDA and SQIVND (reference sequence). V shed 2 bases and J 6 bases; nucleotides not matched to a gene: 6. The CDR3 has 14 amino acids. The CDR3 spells CASSIRQGGAEAFF. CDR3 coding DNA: TGTGCCAGTAGTATACGACAGGGAGGGGCTGAAGCTTTCTTT.

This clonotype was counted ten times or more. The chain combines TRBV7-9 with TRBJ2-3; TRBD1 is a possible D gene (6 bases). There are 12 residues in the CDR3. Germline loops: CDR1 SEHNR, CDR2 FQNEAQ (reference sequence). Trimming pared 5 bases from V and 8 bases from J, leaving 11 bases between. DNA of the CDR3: TGTGCCAGCAGCCCATCAGGGGTTACGCAGTATTTT. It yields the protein CASSPSGVTQYF.

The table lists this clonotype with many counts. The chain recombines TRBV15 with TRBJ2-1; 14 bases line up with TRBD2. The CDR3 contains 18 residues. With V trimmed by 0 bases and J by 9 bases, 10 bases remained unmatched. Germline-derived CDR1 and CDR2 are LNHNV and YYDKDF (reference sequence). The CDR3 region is CATSRDWGGTSGRGEQFF. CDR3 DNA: TGTGCCACCAGCAGAGATTGGGGCGGGACTAGCGGGAGAGGTGAGCAGTTCTTC.

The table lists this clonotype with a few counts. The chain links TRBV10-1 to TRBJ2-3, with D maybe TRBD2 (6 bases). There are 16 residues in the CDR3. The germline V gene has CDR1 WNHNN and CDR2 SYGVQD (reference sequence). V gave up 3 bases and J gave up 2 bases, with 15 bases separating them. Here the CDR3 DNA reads TGCGCCAGCAGTGATGGGGGGAATACAGACACAGATACGCAGTATTTT. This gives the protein CASSDGGNTDTDTQYF.

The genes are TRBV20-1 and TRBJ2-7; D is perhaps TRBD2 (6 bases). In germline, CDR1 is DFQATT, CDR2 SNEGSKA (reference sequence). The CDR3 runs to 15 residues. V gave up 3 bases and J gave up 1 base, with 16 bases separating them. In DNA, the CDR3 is TGCAGTGCTAGGATTGAGGACTACGAATCCTACGAGCAGTACTTC. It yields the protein CSARIEDYESYEQYF.

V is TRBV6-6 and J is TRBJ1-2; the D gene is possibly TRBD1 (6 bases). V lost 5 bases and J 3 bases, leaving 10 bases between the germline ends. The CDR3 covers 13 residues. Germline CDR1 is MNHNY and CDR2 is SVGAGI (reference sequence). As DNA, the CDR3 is TGTGCCAGCAGTCCCGGGGGCGACTATGGCTACACCTTC. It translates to CASSPGGDYGYTF.

The CDR3 spells CAICSRTSGGHWVHEQFF. CDR3 sequence (DNA): TGTGCCATCTGTTCCCGGACTAGCGGGGGCCACTGGGTACATGAGCAGTTCTTC. The V call is TRBV3-1, the J call TRBJ2-1, with 13 positions matching TRBD2. Looked up from germline, CDR1 is LGHDT and CDR2 is YNNKEL (reference sequence). J was trimmed by 8 bases and V by 10 bases; bases with no gene match: 20. The CDR3 is 18 amino acids.

CDR3 sequence reads: CASSEEGQGYQPQHF. DNA for the CDR3: TGTGCCAGCAGTGAAGAGGGACAGGGCTATCAGCCCCAGCATTTT. The chain is built from TRBV6-1 and TRBJ1-5, with TRBD1 identical over 9 bases. Germline values: CDR1 MNHNS, CDR2 SASEGT. The V and J ends lost 1 base and 5 bases, in that order; junction bases with no gene match: 3. There are 15 residues in the CDR3.

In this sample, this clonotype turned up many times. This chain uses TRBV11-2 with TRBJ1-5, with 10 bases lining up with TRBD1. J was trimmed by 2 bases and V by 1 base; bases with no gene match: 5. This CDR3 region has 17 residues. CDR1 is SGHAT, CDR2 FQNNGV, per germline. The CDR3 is CASSLGPGTGGNQPQHF. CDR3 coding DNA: TGTGCCAGCAGCTTAGGCCCCGGGACAGGGGGCAATCAGCCCCAGCATTTT.

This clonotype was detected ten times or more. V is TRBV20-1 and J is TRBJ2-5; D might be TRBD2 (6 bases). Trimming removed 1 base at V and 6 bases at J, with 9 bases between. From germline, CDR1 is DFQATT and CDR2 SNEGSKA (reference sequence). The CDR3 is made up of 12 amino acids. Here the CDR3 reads CSARGLDQTQYF. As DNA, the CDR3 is TGCAGTGCTAGAGGACTAGATCAGACCCAGTACTTC.